The 9 T cell receptor beta chains presented below share a single source sample, sequenced in a study of blood T cell repertoires in COVID-19 (dated by TCRdb to the early 2020s). The method behind the library was the immunoSEQ multiplex PCR assay. TCRdb retrieved this table from immuneACCESS and kept in-frame rearrangements only. Not all clones are present; in checked studies, unresolved V genes account for under half, and no reason is known for the remainder. The sample has approximately 220,000 clones on record, under 90% of them singletons. Together, the top ten hold 3.5% to 5% of the sample. Specimen: peripheral blood. Receptor source: a man aged 50 or older with acute or convalescent COVID-19.

V and J are TRBV16 and TRBJ1-1; possibly TRBD1 for D (5 bases). Trimming took off 4 bases at V and 1 base at J, with 16 bases between the two ends. This CDR3 has 16 residues. The V gene's germline CDR1 is KGHSY and CDR2 FQNENV. Written as DNA, the CDR3 is TGTGCCAGCAGCCCCATATTGACAGTTTCGAACACTGAAGCTTTCTTT. Translating it yields CASSPILTVSNTEAFF. Full variable domain (rest looked up from reference TRBV16 and TRBJ1-1): GEEVAQTPKHLVRGEGQKAKLYCAPIKGHSYVFWYQQVLKNEFKFLISFQNENVFDETGMPKERFSAKCLPNSPCSLEIQATKLEDSAVYFCASSPILTVSNTEAFFGQGTRLTVV.

The chain links TRBV19 to TRBJ1-4; 7 bases agree with TRBD1. Germline CDR1 and CDR2: LNHDA and SQIVND (reference sequence). The CDR3 sequence is 15 residues long. V lost 8 bases to trimming and J lost 0 bases; unmatched junction nucleotides: 6. CDR3 loop: CASAGTAATNEKLFF. In DNA form, the CDR3 reads TGTGCCAGTGCCGGGACAGCTGCAACTAATGAAAAACTGTTTTTT.

The gene calls are TRBV6-2 or TRBV6-3 and TRBJ2-7; TRBD2 agrees at 8 bases. The CDR3 has 14 amino acids. V was clipped by 6 bases and J by 3 bases; unmatched bases: 7. Germline lookup yields CDR1 MNHEY and CDR2 SVGEGT. CDR3 loop: CASSQFGGVYEQYF. CDR3 DNA: TGTGCCAGCAGCCAGTTCGGGGGGGTCTACGAGCAGTACTTC.

The chain carries TRBV10-3 and TRBJ2-3; 10 positions match TRBD1. The CDR3 consists of 15 residues. Germline-derived CDR1 and CDR2 are ENHRY and SYGVKD. The V and J ends lost 2 bases and 1 base, in that order; junction bases with no gene match: 0. CDR3 nucleotides: TGTGCCATCAGTGAGGGGACAGGGGGCACAGATACGCAGTATTTT. It yields the protein CAISEGTGGTDTQYF.

The rearrangement uses TRBV2 and TRBJ2-2, with D maybe TRBD2 (5 bases). Germline V gives CDR1 SNHLY, CDR2 FYNNEI. The CDR3 is 16 residues long. V lost 6 bases, J lost 1 base, and 15 bases lay in between. The CDR3 DNA reads TGTGCCAGCAGCTATCTAGCCTTCATGAACACCGGGGAGCTGTTTTTT. Its translation: CASSYLAFMNTGELFF.

CDR3 in DNA: TGTGCCAGCAGGAAAGGATTGGCACAGAGCACAGATACGCAGTATTTT. It is translated as CASRKGLAQSTDTQYF. The chain has TRBV11-2 and TRBJ2-3; D is ambiguous. Germline loops: CDR1 SGHAT, CDR2 FQNNGV. The CDR3 contains 16 residues. Deletions cut 6 bases from V and 0 bases from J, with 16 bases between.

The V and J genes are TRBV2 and TRBJ1-3; 9 positions match TRBD1. Germline V CDR1 and CDR2: SNHLY, FYNNEI. The CDR3 spans 14 residues. J gave up 2 bases and V 5 bases, and 1 base lay outside the gene matches. The CDR3, as DNA: TGTGCCAGCAGTCGACAGGGGGCTGGAAACACCATATATTTT. Its protein is CASSRQGAGNTIYF.

The chain is built from TRBV2 and TRBJ1-2, with 7 nucleotides matching TRBD1. The trim removed 8 bases at V and 1 base at J, leaving 4 bases unmatched. Germline assignment: CDR1 SNHLY and CDR2 FYNNEI. The CDR3 sequence is 13 residues long. CDR3 sequence reads: CASRQGLNYGYTF. The CDR3 bases are TGTGCCAGCCGACAGGGCCTTAACTATGGCTACACCTTC. Using reference TRBV2 and TRBJ1-2 for the parts outside the CDR3, the full variable domain is EPEVTQTPSHQVTQMGQEVILRCVPISNHLYFYWYRQILGQKVEFLVSFYNNEISEKSEIFDDQFSVERPDGSNFTLKIRSTKLEDSAMYFCASRQGLNYGYTFGSGTRLTVV.

The chain carries TRBV5-1 and TRBJ2-5, with 9 positions matching TRBD1. The CDR3 spans 14 residues. Germline V lookup: CDR1 SGHRS, CDR2 YFSETQ. Germline trimming cut 3 bases from V and 1 base from J; bases unmatched to any gene: 1. The CDR3 region is CASSSTGGQETQYF. The CDR3 bases are TGCGCCAGCAGCTCGACAGGGGGCCAAGAGACCCAGTACTTC.